This T cell receptor beta chain was documented in a study of T-cell memory formation after mild COVID-19. V lost 5 bases and J lost 6; bases outside the gene matches: 3. This CDR3 is built from 14 residues. Looked up from germline, CDR1 is MNHEY and CDR2 is SVGAGI. In TCRdb, the 5' RACE reads were re-called with MiXCR into one record per CDR3 protein. The sample has around 140,000 distinct CDR3 sequences, 15% to 20% seen once; the top ten hold around 2.4%. The sample was PBMCs or a T cell subset sorted from them (not recorded which). The source of this sequence is an adult woman who had mild COVID-19 (a few samples of this study predate the infection). Cell type and time point are not known. The chain couples TRBV6-5 to TRBJ2-1; TRBD2 agrees at 11 bases. DNA of the CDR3: TGTGCCAGCAGTGCTAGCGGGAGGTTCAATGAGCAGTTCTTC. Encoded protein: CASSASGRFNEQFF.